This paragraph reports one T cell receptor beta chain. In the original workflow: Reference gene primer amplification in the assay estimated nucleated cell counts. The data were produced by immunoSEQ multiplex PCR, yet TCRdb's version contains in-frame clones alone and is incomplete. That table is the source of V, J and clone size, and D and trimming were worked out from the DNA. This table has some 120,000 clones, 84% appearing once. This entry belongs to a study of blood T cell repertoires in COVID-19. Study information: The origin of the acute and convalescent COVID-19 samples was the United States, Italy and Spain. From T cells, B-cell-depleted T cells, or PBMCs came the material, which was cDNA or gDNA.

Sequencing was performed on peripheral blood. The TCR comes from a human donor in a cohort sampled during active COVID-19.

The CDR3 is CASSTLSTGSYGYTF. The CDR3 DNA reads TGTGCCAGTAGTACTCTCTCCACAGGGTCCTATGGCTACACCTTC. The chain combines TRBV19 with TRBJ1-2; possibly TRBD1 for D (6 bases). This CDR3 is 15 amino acids long. The germline gives CDR1 LNHDA, CDR2 SQIVND (reference sequence). V lost 4 bases and J lost 4, with 16 bases in between. The whole variable domain, remainder taken from reference TRBV19 and TRBJ1-2, is DGGITQSPKYLFRKEGQNVTLSCEQNLNHDAMYWYRQDPGQGLRLIYYSQIVNDFQKGDIAEGYSVSREKKESFPLTVTSAQKNPTAFYLCASSTLSTGSYGYTFGSGTRLTVV.